Each of the 21 T cell receptor beta chains below was sequenced from the same sample in a study of blood T cell repertoires in COVID-19. TCRdb's copy holds only in-frame clones and misses some; the assay was immunoSEQ multiplex PCR. The sample contains about 13,000 clones, roughly 90% of which appear only once. Sequencing used peripheral blood. The receptors originated from a human donor with active COVID-19. The donor label of this sample is uncertain.

The CDR3 DNA sequence: TGCGCCAGCAGTGTCGGGGATATAGGAAAACTGTTTTTT. This codes for CASSVGDIGKLFF. V is TRBV10-1 and J is TRBJ1-4; D ambiguous. The V gene lost 4 bases and the J gene lost 10 bases, with 13 bases spanning the gap. CDR3 size: 13 residues. Germline V CDR1 and CDR2: WNHNN, SYGVQD (reference sequence).

This clone was seen more than once but under ten times. The chain is built from TRBV7-2 and TRBJ1-2, with D possibly TRBD1 on 6 matching bases. The germline gives CDR1 SGHTA, CDR2 FQGNSA. The CDR3 runs to 15 residues. Trimming took off 6 bases at V and 4 bases at J, with 18 bases between the two ends. CDR3 loop: CASSTSTTGGYGYTF. The DNA for the CDR3 is TGTGCCAGCAGTACTTCTACGACAGGAGGCTATGGCTACACCTTC. Looking up the rest from reference TRBV7-2 and TRBJ1-2 gives the full variable domain: GAGVSQSPSNKVTEKGKDVELRCDPISGHTALYWYRQSLGQGLEFLIYFQGNSAPDKSGLPSDRFSAERTGGSVSTLTIQRTQQEDSAVYLCASSTSTTGGYGYTFGSGTRLTVV.

The rearrangement links TRBV3-1 (or the pseudogene TRBV3-2) to TRBJ1-2; 7 bases agree with TRBD1. This CDR3 is built from 14 residues. V shed 2 bases and J 4 bases; nucleotides not matched to a gene: 4. Germline V gene data show CDR1 as LGHDT and CDR2 as YNNKEL (reference sequence). The CDR3 loop reads CASSQRQGTYGYTF. The CDR3 DNA reads TGTGCCAGCAGCCAACGACAGGGAACCTATGGCTACACCTTC.

The CDR3 loop is CASSQNRQETQYF. Here the CDR3 DNA reads TGCGCCAGCAGCCAAAACAGACAAGAGACCCAGTACTTC. This chain uses TRBV4-1 with TRBJ2-5; D is uncertain. There are 13 residues in the CDR3. V lost 2 bases and J 2 bases, leaving 6 bases between the germline ends. Per the germline V gene, CDR1 is MGHRA and CDR2 is YSYEKL.

This chain joins TRBV18 and TRBJ2-7; D is perhaps TRBD1 (5 bases). V shed 3 bases and J shed 1 base, with 10 bases lying between them. CDR1 is KGHSH and CDR2 is LQKENI in the germline V gene. There are 14 residues in the CDR3. DNA for the CDR3: TGTGCCAGCTCACCCGAGACAGTTTCCTACGAGCAGTACTTC. Residues: CASSPETVSYEQYF.

The CDR3 DNA reads as TGTGCCAGCACCTGGGCGGGGATTGGTAAAGGCGGGGAGCTGTTTTTT. Translated, it gives CASTWAGIGKGGELFF. The V call is TRBV7-9, the J call TRBJ2-2, with D maybe TRBD2 (6 bases). CDR1 and CDR2 (germline): SEHNR, FQNEAQ (reference sequence). The V end was cut by 7 bases, the J end by 7 bases, with 22 bases between. The CDR3 has 16 residues.

This chain links TRBV2 with TRBJ1-1; 7 nucleotides align to TRBD1. The V segment lost 5 bases and the J segment 0 bases; nucleotides outside the gene matches: 6. From germline, CDR1 is SNHLY and CDR2 FYNNEI. This CDR3 has 15 residues. The CDR3 bases are TGTGCCAGCAGTAAACAGGGGTACATGAACACTGAAGCTTTCTTT. It encodes CASSKQGYMNTEAFF.

The V and J genes are TRBV15 and TRBJ2-2; D may be TRBD1 (5 bases). The V end lost 1 base, the J end lost 0 bases, and 6 bases lay between the germline ends. The CDR3 is 15 amino acids. Germline values: CDR1 LNHNV, CDR2 YYDKDF (reference sequence). This CDR3 reads CATSRGQSNTGELFF. In DNA, the CDR3 is TGTGCCACCAGCAGAGGACAGTCGAACACCGGGGAGCTGTTTTTT.

This chain links TRBV9 with TRBJ2-1; tentatively, D is TRBD2 (5 bases). Germline loops: CDR1 SGDLS, CDR2 YYNGEE. This CDR3 comprises 14 residues. V was cut by 4 bases and J by 3 bases, with 11 bases left in between. CDR3 in DNA: TGTGCCAGCAGCCTAGCAGGCTACTACAATGAGCAGTTCTTC. Residues: CASSLAGYYNEQFF.

The V call is TRBV7-9, the J call TRBJ1-1; tentatively, D is TRBD1 (5 bases). Germline CDR1 is SEHNR and CDR2 is FQNEAQ (reference sequence). Trimming stripped 4 bases from V and 1 base from J, with 13 bases between. The CDR3 has 15 amino acids. The CDR3 sequence: CASSSRQSANTEAFF. The CDR3 region has the DNA TGTGCCAGCAGCTCCAGACAGAGCGCGAACACTGAAGCTTTCTTT.

The chain links TRBV21-1 to TRBJ1-3; the table's D call, TRBD1, has no DNA check behind it. TRBV21-1 corresponds to a pseudogene. The CDR3 extends over 14 amino acids. The CDR3 region has the DNA TGTGCCATGTCAACAGGGGCAACTGGAAACACCATATATTTT. Translation: CAMSTGATGNTIYF.

This rearrangement joins TRBV19 to TRBJ1-4; TRBD1 matches at 9 bases. After removal of 3 bases from V and 7 bases from J, the junction contained 6 bases not matched to a gene. The CDR3 extends over 15 amino acids. CDR1 LNHDA and CDR2 SQIVND come from the germline V gene (reference sequence). CDR3 residues: CASSMGQGGSEKLFF. CDR3 DNA: TGTGCCAGTAGTATGGGACAGGGAGGATCTGAAAAACTGTTTTTT.

V usage is TRBV29-1 and J usage is TRBJ2-5; 9 nucleotides match TRBD1. V dropped 7 bases and J dropped 9; count of bases not matched to a gene: 12. The germline V gene has CDR1 SQVTM and CDR2 ANQGSEA. This CDR3 spans 13 amino acids. For the CDR3, the DNA is TGCAGCGGTGGCGGGACAGGGTTTGAGCCCCAGTACTTC. As protein: CSGGGTGFEPQYF. The variable domain in full, with the rest retrieved from reference TRBV29-1 and TRBJ2-5, is SAVISQKPSRDICQRGTSLTIQCQVDSQVTMMFWYRQQPGQSLTLIATANQGSEATYESGFVIDKFPISRPNLTFSTLTVSNMSPEDSSIYLCSGGGTGFEPQYFGPGTRLLVL.

The chain carries TRBV6-1 and TRBJ1-6, with 10 positions matching TRBD1. The CDR3 contains 14 residues. The J segment lost 10 bases and the V segment lost 1 base, leaving 1 base of the junction unmatched. Germline V lookup: CDR1 MNHNS, CDR2 SASEGT. DNA for the CDR3: TGTGCCAGCAGTGAAGGGACAGGGGGATCACCCCTCCACTTT. This translates into CASSEGTGGSPLHF.

The chain carries TRBV2 and TRBJ2-3; 9 nucleotides match TRBD2. CDR1 and CDR2 from the germline V gene are SNHLY and FYNNEI. The CDR3 is 15 amino acids. V shed 5 bases and J 1 base; nucleotides not matched to a gene: 4. This CDR3 is CASSSRTSGTDTQYF. Here the CDR3 DNA reads TGTGCCAGCAGTTCCCGGACTAGCGGCACAGATACGCAGTATTTT.

CDR3 sequence (DNA): TGTGCCAGCAGCCGAATTTTTTCCGGGACAGAGCTTCATAACTATGGCTACACCTTC. Residues: CASSRIFSGTELHNYGYTF. The chain uses TRBV6-2 or TRBV6-3 and TRBJ1-2, with 7 bases lining up with TRBD1. The CDR3 extends over 19 amino acids. V trimming: 6 bases; J trimming: 1 base; junction bases outside the gene matches: 20. Per the germline V gene, CDR1 is MNHEY and CDR2 is SVGEGT.

The chain has TRBV3-1 (or the pseudogene TRBV3-2) and TRBJ2-7; 10 positions match TRBD2. Per the germline V gene, CDR1 is LGHDT and CDR2 is YNNKEL (reference sequence). This CDR3 is 16 amino acids long. The J segment lost 2 bases and the V segment lost 0 bases, leaving 4 bases of the junction unmatched. This CDR3 reads CASSQDLAGGAYEQYF. CDR3 in DNA: TGTGCCAGCAGCCAAGATTTAGCGGGGGGCGCCTACGAGCAGTACTTC.

The J gene is TRBJ2-5, the V gene TRBV5-1, with D tentatively TRBD2 (6 bases). With 4 bases removed from V and 3 bases from J, the gap between germline ends came to 10 bases. Germline assignment: CDR1 SGHRS and CDR2 YFSETQ. The CDR3 is 13 residues long. The CDR3 is CASSRPGEETQYF. In DNA, the CDR3 is TGCGCCAGCAGCAGGCCGGGGGAAGAGACCCAGTACTTC.

The chain combines TRBV18 with TRBJ1-1; 8 positions match TRBD1. The V gene end was trimmed by 3 bases and the J gene end by 7 bases; junction bases not matched to a gene: 1. CDR3 length: 12 amino acids. Looked up from germline, CDR1 is KGHSH and CDR2 is LQKENI. The CDR3 region has the DNA TGTGCCAGCTCACCCGGGACAGGTGAAGCTTTCTTT. Protein sequence: CASSPGTGEAFF.

The V call is TRBV10-3, the J call TRBJ1-6, with 7 bases that match TRBD1. With V trimmed by 1 base and J by 1 base, 1 base remained unmatched. CDR3 length: 16 amino acids. Germline V gene sequence: CDR1 ENHRY, CDR2 SYGVKD. CDR3 bases: TGTGCCATCAGTGAGTGGACAGGTTCCTATAATTCACCCCTCCACTTT. This gives the protein CAISEWTGSYNSPLHF.

V usage is TRBV10-3 and J usage is TRBJ1-4, with 8 bases identical to TRBD1. Germline CDR1 reads ENHRY; CDR2 reads SYGVKD. The CDR3 loop spans 14 amino acids. V gave up 3 bases and J gave up 8 bases; unmatched junction bases: 5. This chain's CDR3 is CAISDQGAGEKLFF. The CDR3 nucleotides read TGTGCCATCAGTGACCAGGGGGCGGGAGAAAAACTGTTTTTT.